This TCR beta chain was sequenced in a study of Graves' ophthalmopathy and Graves' hyperthyroidism. Regarding the study as a whole: Most thyroid clonotypes expanded beyond 0.001 frequency were also found in blood. Both a roughly 64% sensitivity and an approximately 76% specificity characterized the model's predictions of ophthalmopathy progression. An approximately 83% specificity and 85% to 90% sensitivity were achieved by a 13-signature model that separated ophthalmopathy from stable hyperthyroidism.

For this clonotype: Its specificity is unknown.

TCR beta CDR3 amplification used RNA transcripts. HTBI primers were employed in first-round RT-PCR, then a second-round multiplex PCR followed. TCRdb recomputed calls from the multiplex PCR reads with MiXCR, one row per CDR3 protein. Altogether over a million distinct CDR3 sequences are present, less than 45% being singletons, with the ten largest covering approximately 12%. The germline CDR1 and CDR2 sequences are SGHDN and FVKESK. Trimming stripped 4 bases from V and 3 bases from J, with 19 bases between. CDR3 length: 16 amino acids. Hyperthyroidism patients were newly diagnosed, ill under 2 months, and aged 18 to 65 years.

Source material: peripheral blood or thyroid tissue (not recorded which). The chain recombines TRBV14 with TRBJ2-7; D is possibly TRBD1 (6 bases). The sequence was obtained from an adult man with Graves' hyperthyroidism. Here the CDR3 reads CASSPIPGQIVYEQYF. The CDR3 DNA is TGTGCCAGCAGCCCGATACCGGGACAAATAGTCTACGAGCAGTACTTC.